This T cell receptor (beta chain) was captured by sequencing in a study of shared T cell receptors in the human thymus. Some clones are missing from TCRdb's copy, which holds only in-frame ones; the method was immunoSEQ multiplex PCR. This table has more than 550,000 clones, around 87% appearing once. These same records also appear under a second study, on human thymus T cells. That source notes: The donor group consisted of healthy Finnish infants who were having corrective surgery for congenital heart defects. From resections taken during corrective heart surgery, the thymus tissue was obtained. Seemingly biased V and J gene usage marked thymic and blood repertoires.

This sequence originates from a boy younger than two with a congenital heart defect. Specimen: thymocytes.

CDR3 DNA sequence: TGTGCCAGCAGTCCCGACAGGGGGCTTAATGAAAAACTGTTTTTT. It codes for CASSPDRGLNEKLFF. This sequence joins TRBV27 and TRBJ1-4; 10 bases fit TRBD1. V lost 5 bases and J lost 4; bases outside the gene matches: 4. Per germline, CDR1 MNHEY and CDR2 SMNVEV (reference sequence). The CDR3 totals 15 residues.